Included here is one TCR beta chain sequence, with context. The sample belongs to a study of blood T cell repertoires in COVID-19. Turning to the study itself: Samples taken during acute and convalescent COVID-19 were collected in the United States, Italy and Spain.

Repertoires were generated with immunoSEQ multiplex PCR, while TCRdb's copy carries only in-frame clones and drops some. The repertoire holds a few hundred thousand clones, with roughly 90% as singletons. The germline CDR1 and CDR2 sequences are SEHNR and FQNEAQ (reference sequence). The CDR3 has 14 residues. V lost 3 bases to trimming and J lost 4 bases, with 9 bases between them. Participants came from about 24 US areas, aged roughly 18 to 95 years. The receptor was derived from a man between 40 and 49 years old who had recovered from COVID-19. The chain couples TRBV7-9 to TRBJ1-4; D is unclear. Specimen: PBMCs or T cells enriched from blood (not recorded which). The CDR3 loop is CASSFLENNEKLFF. CDR3 nucleotide sequence: TGTGCCAGCAGCTTTCTTGAGAATAATGAAAAACTGTTTTTT.